This T cell receptor (beta chain) was profiled in a study of cytomegalovirus exposure and HLA in healthy donors (dated by TCRdb to about 2017). Looking at the study overall: According to an earlier analysis of 450 to 650 of the donors, some 170 million T cells yielded approximately 120 million unique TCR beta sequences and around 300 Gb of sequence data. A later genetic analysis used genome-wide SNP genotypes for about three fifths of the 666 donors, treating that subset as a discovery cohort. To predict cytomegalovirus infection status, the study brought together high-throughput TCR immunosequencing, statistical association of individual TCRs with disease status, and machine learning. Typing coverage differed by locus: A, B, C, DRB1 and DQB1 were typed in about 620-640 donors, DQA1 in 522, DPA1 in 600 to 610, and DPB1 in just under 490. In an earlier analysis of several hundred of the donors, high-throughput TCR beta sequencing was used to judge whether each TCR beta V gene segment behaved as functional or pseudogenic. Every discovery cohort repertoire had been produced on one sequencing platform. Besides the first cohort of 666 subjects, a separate validation cohort made up of 90 to 150 different subjects was used. The study profiled the T cell repertoires of hundreds of subjects by immunosequencing and related them to cytomegalovirus serostatus. An early release covering about 600 HLA-typed donors comprised about 300 gigabases of sequencing data and approximately 80 million unique TCR sequences. Of the 300 to 400 genotyped donors, 65% to 90% fell in the genetic ancestry cluster associated with self-reported Caucasian donors. HLA typing covered class I and class II loci at four-digit resolution. Rather than drawing on any new phenotypic data, the later analysis identified candidate immune exposures from TCR beta sequences and the way those sequences occurred across donors. A later analysis re-analyzed previously published TCR beta repertoires from 500 to 700 donors and added high-resolution HLA genotyping to study TCR occurrence patterns. Because of strong linkage in the cohort, a few DR-DQ haplotypes were treated as single units for association and clustering. On average, around 200,000 unique TCR beta nucleotide sequences were sequenced per donor among a few hundred genotyped donors of the cohort, with roughly 20% of those sequences being non-productive. Donor age, sex, ethnicity and CMV serostatus were compiled alongside the repertoire data. The study aimed to test whether cataloging public T cell receptors could reveal signatures of past pathogen exposure. The investigation overall reported the following: Across donors, most TCR sequences were observed very rarely, whereas some public TCRs were present in many individuals. Most CMV-associated TCR beta chains appeared to be HLA-restricted in a later analysis, and the HLA associations seemed to be driven largely by CMV exposure. A total of around 150 TCR beta chains were listed by the study as associated with cytomegalovirus. Because HLA typing was missing for some donors at each locus, association tests included only the typed subset. In a later analysis, the rate of TCR association differed among HLA loci, with DRB1 alleles having the most associated TCRs and HLA-C alleles having the fewest. In a later analysis, HLA-associated TCR beta chains were found to be more clonally expanded and to have lower generation probabilities than equally common non-associated chains. Correlated functional status among segregating V segments might be attributable to linkage disequilibrium, but an unknown experimental factor could not be ruled out. For the cohort, immune exposure information was limited to CMV serostatus. Assigning TCR associations to individual alleles was difficult when HLA alleles, especially DR and DQ, strongly co-occurred. In a later genetic analysis, a missense DCLRE1C variant was associated with V-gene and J-gene trimming of TCR beta chains, and the association was replicated in an independent cohort. A further reported finding was that TCR beta sequences accurately predicted the HLA-A and HLA-B alleles for most subjects in the first cohort. Compared with the approximately 700-donor mean, donors in an Asian-associated ancestry cluster had fewer N-insertions in productive TCRs, according to a later genetic analysis. In an earlier analysis of 500 to 650 of the donors, most TCR beta V segments appeared in productive rearrangements about 87% or about 30% of the time, broadly matching IMGT annotations. The sequencing pipeline was judged likely to have produced a cluster of highly shared sequence variants as a technical artifact. A few of the identified cytomegalovirus-associated TCR beta chains were confirmed in vitro to be specific for cytomegalovirus antigens. The 87-base-pair reads could not distinguish some IMGT-functional V segments, including TRBV6-2 and TRBV6-3, so those segments were excluded. Specific HLA alleles were associated with 16,951 TCR beta sequences at a false discovery rate of 0.05 in a later analysis. This cohort had only TCR beta chains sequenced, and the lack of alpha or paired-chain data limited which features could be detected. A later analysis reported that several top co-occurrence clusters appeared linked to parvovirus B19, influenza, CMV and Epstein-Barr virus. It was suggested by the authors that the approach could potentially be generalized to other disease states and immunological phenotypes. Roughly uniform sequencing depth across donors was assumed in presence/absence analyses, although this assumption may not hold. Cytomegalovirus status was reported to be diagnosed by the classifier with high specificity and sensitivity in both the original and validation cohorts. Because counts were too low, approximately 18 rarely observed V segments, including chromosome 9 orphons, were excluded from the earlier analysis of around 640 of the donors.

Regarding this clone: Its antigen remains unidentified. One base away there is no much larger clone; base qualities are not given.

The cohort consisted of hundreds of healthy bone marrow donors. At the time of sampling, every cohort member was nominally healthy, though immune exposures that went unrecorded were likely present. The donor was CMV seronegative and belonged to the group of around 350 seronegative cohort members. A peripheral blood sample was collected from each donor, and TCR beta sequencing was performed on peripheral blood mononuclear cells. The Qiagen DNeasy Blood Extraction Kit was used to extract genomic DNA from the blood cell samples. Libraries were built with the immunoSEQ multiplex PCR assay. For the multiplex PCR, a mixture combining 60 forward primers for TCR Vbeta segments and 13 reverse primers for TCR Jbeta segments was used. The CDR3 region of rearranged TCR beta genes was amplified from genomic DNA by a multiplex PCR assay. The Illumina HiSeq System was used to sequence the amplified TCR beta libraries as 87-base-pair reads. The original pipeline was this. A later analysis tallied about 77 million unique TCR beta chains across the approximately 670 repertoires, and around 10 million of those chains were shared by two or more donors. Raw reads were error-corrected and collapsed into unique sequences with a nearest-neighbor algorithm that merged closely related sequences to remove PCR and sequencing errors. V, D and J gene segments were assigned by aligning CDR3 sequences to IMGT reference sequences. For a sequence to be retained, a match of at least six nucleotides to both a V gene segment and a J gene segment was required. A rearrangement counted as productive if the CDR3 had no stop codons and remained in frame with V and J, and every other rearrangement counted as non-productive. Following IMGT convention, CDR3 was defined as the stretch from the second conserved V-encoded cysteine to the conserved J-encoded phenylalanine. Sequences without an unambiguous match to a single V gene segment were excluded from the earlier analysis of about 640 of the donors. An earlier analysis of a few hundred of the donors called V segments functional above 56.7% productive rearrangements and segregating when the between-donor standard deviation exceeded 5%. To diagnose cytomegalovirus status from the catalog of TCR beta chain sequences, a statistical classification framework was built. In a later analysis, V and J genes were assigned by comparing TCR nucleotide sequences against IMGT/GENE-DB human TR gene sequences. A later analysis assigned CDR3 sequences and most-parsimonious VDJ recombination scenarios with the TCRdist pipeline. In a later analysis, each TCR beta chain was defined by its CDR3 amino acid sequence together with its V-gene family, and reads lacking a unique V-gene family were excluded. As a way to deal with suspected cross-contamination and a sequencing artifact, a later analysis dropped over 550 nucleotide sequences that were highly shared and had low generation probability. For each public chain, a later analysis derived a clonal expansion index from normalized ranks of inferred template counts within each repertoire. In a later analysis, generation probabilities were computed using a VDJ recombination model fitted to out-of-frame rearrangements, and the results were checked against IGoR. Hypergeometric tests were used in a later analysis to score TCR-TCR, TCR-HLA and TCR-CMV co-occurrence, with a repertoire-size bias correction applied to the TCR pairs. To estimate false discovery rates, a later analysis permuted the HLA or CMV assignments 20 times. A later analysis grouped co-occurring TCRs with DBSCAN, adding TCRdist sequence similarity when clustering within HLA-allele-positive subsets. For co-occurrence clustering, repertoires with fewer than 30,000 or more than 120,000 public chains were excluded, along with a handful of repertoires with anomalous nucleotide sharing. TCRdb obtained this table from immuneACCESS and retained in-frame rearrangements with V and J assigned. These tables miss some clones; where compared with another copy, unresolved V genes account for less than half of the shortfall, and the remainder is unexplained. That table furnishes V, J and clone size, whereas the DNA furnished D and trimming. The sample yields under 200,000 clones; roughly 80% were counted once. The top ten constitute 1.5% to 2% of the sample.

The cysteine opens and the phenylalanine closes a CDR3 of 14 amino acids. Kept here is only the CDR3 DNA, which spans 42 bases and is read in frame from base 1. CDR1 and CDR2, per the germline V gene, are MDHEN and SYDVKM. V has 3 bases trimmed and J has 6 bases trimmed; junction bases matching no gene number 5. The sample consisted of PBMCs. Rearrangement joined TRBV28 to TRBJ2-3, with 8 junctional bases fitting TRBD2. The receptor's source is a woman aged 18-29 years in good health and CMV-seronegative. This receptor carries the CDR3 CASSFAGGLDTQYF. The nucleotide sequence reads as follows: TGTGCCAGCAGTTTCGCGGGAGGATTGGATACGCAGTATTTT.